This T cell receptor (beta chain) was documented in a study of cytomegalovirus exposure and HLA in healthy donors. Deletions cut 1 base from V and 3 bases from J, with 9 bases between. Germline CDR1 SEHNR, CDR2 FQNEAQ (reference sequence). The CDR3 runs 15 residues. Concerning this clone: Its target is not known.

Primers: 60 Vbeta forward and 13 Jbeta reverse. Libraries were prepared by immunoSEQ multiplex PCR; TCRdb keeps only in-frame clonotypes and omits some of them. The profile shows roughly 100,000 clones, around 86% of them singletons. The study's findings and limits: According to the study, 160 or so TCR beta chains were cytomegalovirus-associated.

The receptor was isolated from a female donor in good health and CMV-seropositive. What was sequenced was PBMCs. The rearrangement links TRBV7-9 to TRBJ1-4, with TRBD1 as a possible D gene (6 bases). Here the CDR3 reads CASSLVPGANEKLFF. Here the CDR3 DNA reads TGTGCCAGCAGCTTAGTCCCAGGGGCTAATGAAAAACTGTTTTTT.